This T cell receptor beta chain emerged from a study of shared clonotypes between healthy human individuals. Study-wide results and limits: Sequencing depth was predicted to influence how clonotypes are shared among donors.

TCRdb's table, derived via immunoSEQ multiplex PCR, lists solely in-frame clones and lacks some. The repertoire includes about 2 million clones, about 95% of them detected once, and more than 0.9% sits in the top ten. As defined, naive CD8 cells were CD45RO-negative and positively selected for CCR7, with terminally differentiated effector memory CD45RA+ cells excluded. With regard to this clone: As yet, its antigen is unknown.

The germline gives CDR1 SGHRS, CDR2 YFSETQ. This CDR3 is 13 amino acids long. Trimming cost V 5 bases and J 1 base, with 10 bases left between them. This sequence was found in a young man in good health. The chain employs TRBV5-1 and TRBJ2-7, with D possibly TRBD2 on 6 matching bases. Sequencing used naive CD8+ T cells sorted from blood. Written as DNA, the CDR3 is TGCGCCAGCAGTTACGGGGGTTCCTACGAGCAGTACTTC. Translated: CASSYGGSYEQYF.